A selection of T cell receptor beta chains follows, all from one sample in a study of beta chain features in type 1 diabetes. Clones were sequenced by immunoSEQ multiplex PCR, and TCRdb holds only the in-frame ones, with some missing. The data hold 250,000 or so clones, with 11% to 15% observed a single time. Material: naive CD4+ T cells from blood. These receptors originate from a man in his thirties or forties with type 1 diabetes. CDR3s include the opening cysteine and the closing phenylalanine or tryptophan. D genes are given only for firm matches. The size of a clone is reported for some rows only, either as once, few or many, or as a class for expanded clones.

CASSPRTGYNEQFF	TGCGCCAGCAGCCCCCGGACAGGATACAATGAGCAGTTCTTC	few	TRBJ2-1	TRBV5-1	TRBD1
CASSPPSTGRETQYF	TGTGCCAGCTCACCACCGAGCACAGGGCGCGAGACCCAGTACTTC	few	TRBJ2-5	TRBV18	-
CASSLDTMGRYGYTF	TGTGCCAGCAGCTTAGATACAATGGGGCGTTATGGCTACACCTTC	few	TRBJ1-2	TRBV11-2	-
CASSDGTSGKPYEQYF	TGTGCCAGCAGTGACGGGACTAGCGGGAAGCCTTACGAGCAGTACTTC	-	TRBJ2-7	TRBV6-1	TRBD2
CATSRDYRQPQHF	TGTGCCACCAGCAGAGATTATCGTCAGCCCCAGCATTTT	-	TRBJ1-5	TRBV15	-
CASIYREIAEAFF	TGTGCCAGTATCTACAGGGAGATCGCTGAAGCTTTCTTT	-	TRBJ1-1	TRBV2	-
CAGPTDAGGQPDSYNEQFF	TGTGCCGGCCCCACGGATGCGGGGGGTCAACCCGACTCCTACAATGAGCAGTTCTTC	-	TRBJ2-1	TRBV4-2	TRBD2
CASSPTGTGLQETQYF	TGTGCCAGCAGCCCAACCGGGACAGGGCTTCAAGAGACCCAGTACTTC	-	TRBJ2-5	TRBV5-6	TRBD1
CASVKGGSSYEQYF	TGTGCCAGCGTCAAAGGGGGAAGCTCCTACGAGCAGTACTTC	-	TRBJ2-7	TRBV5-6	-
CASSVAGGTGTYEQYF	TGTGCCAGCAGCGTAGCAGGAGGGACTGGAACCTACGAGCAGTACTTC	few	TRBJ2-7	TRBV9	-
CASSFGGGGYEQYF	TGTGCCAGCAGTTTTGGGGGGGGCGGGTACGAGCAGTACTTC	few	TRBJ2-7	TRBV28	-
CASSSAGQGGYGYTF	TGTGCCAGTAGCTCGGCCGGACAGGGGGGCTATGGCTACACCTTC	-	TRBJ1-2	TRBV19	TRBD1
CASSTGGTGTWNEQFF	TGTGCCAGCAGCACGGGAGGGACAGGGACCTGGAATGAGCAGTTCTTC	few	TRBJ2-1	TRBV5-4	-
CASSTGTVNTEAFF	TGTGCCAGTAGCACCGGGACAGTGAACACTGAAGCTTTCTTT	few	TRBJ1-1	TRBV19	TRBD1
CASSYIIANNEQFF	TGTGCCAGCAGTTACATAATAGCGAACAATGAGCAGTTCTTC	-	TRBJ2-1	TRBV6-6	-
CASSSTSGTDTQYF	TGTGCCAGCAGCTCGACTAGCGGCACAGATACGCAGTATTTT	-	TRBJ2-3	TRBV11-2	TRBD2
CASSLRTGTHYEQYF	TGCGCCAGCAGCTTGAGGACAGGGACCCACTACGAGCAGTACTTC	few	TRBJ2-7	TRBV5-1	TRBD1
CSVEAGEGDTQYF	TGCAGCGTTGAGGCGGGGGAGGGGGATACGCAGTATTTT	few	TRBJ2-3	TRBV29-1	TRBD2
CASSNRDGLRVAQYF	TGTGCCAGTAGTAATCGGGATGGGCTCCGAGTGGCTCAGTACTTC	few	TRBJ2-4	TRBV19	-
CASSQVAGGGSDEQFF	TGCGCCAGCAGCCAAGTAGCGGGAGGGGGTAGCGATGAGCAGTTCTTC	few	TRBJ2-1	TRBV5-1	TRBD2
CASSLGQGMGEQYF	TGTGCCAGCAGCTTAGGACAGGGGATGGGGGAGCAGTACTTC	few	TRBJ2-7	TRBV7-9	TRBD1
CASSLERGFTDTQYF	TGTGCCAGCAGCTTGGAGCGGGGCTTCACAGATACGCAGTATTTT	few	TRBJ2-3	TRBV5-6	TRBD2
CAWTRQGATEAFF	TGTGCCTGGACCCGACAGGGGGCGACTGAAGCTTTCTTT	-	TRBJ1-1	TRBV30	TRBD1
CASSGRSGQTNTGELFF	TGTGCCAGCAGCGGGAGGTCCGGACAGACGAACACCGGGGAGCTGTTTTTT	-	TRBJ2-2	TRBV9	-
CASSQGAGTDTQYF	TGTGCCAGCAGTCAGGGGGCCGGCACAGATACGCAGTATTTT	few	TRBJ2-3	TRBV6-5	TRBD1
CASSPPTVYNEQFF	TGTGCCAGTAGTCCCCCGACAGTCTACAATGAGCAGTTCTTC	few	TRBJ2-1	TRBV19	-
CASSITASGGTSYEQYF	TGCGCCAGCAGCATCACCGCTAGCGGGGGTACTTCCTACGAGCAGTACTTC	few	TRBJ2-7	TRBV5-1	TRBD2
CAWSWTSGRNYTQYF	TGTGCCTGGAGCTGGACTAGCGGGAGAAACTATACGCAGTATTTT	-	TRBJ2-3	TRBV30	TRBD2
CAWRSGRVPSETQYF	TGTGCCTGGAGGAGCGGGAGGGTCCCGAGCGAGACCCAGTACTTC	few	TRBJ2-5	TRBV30	TRBD2
CASSVEDRGLNEQFF	TGTGCCAGCAGCGTAGAGGACAGGGGGCTCAATGAGCAGTTCTTC	-	TRBJ2-1	TRBV9	TRBD1
CASSYSDRGAYEQYF	TGTGCCAGCAGTTACTCGGACAGGGGGGCTTACGAGCAGTACTTC	-	TRBJ2-7	TRBV6-5	TRBD1
CASSSSMNTEAFF	TGCGCCAGCAGCAGCTCCATGAACACTGAAGCTTTCTTT	-	TRBJ1-1	TRBV4-1	-
CASRLTRAEDYGYTF	TGCGCCAGCAGGTTGACCCGAGCCGAGGACTATGGCTACACCTTC	-	TRBJ1-2	TRBV5-1	-
CASNWGGQGYYEQYF	TGTGCCAGCAATTGGGGGGGTCAGGGCTACTACGAGCAGTACTTC	-	TRBJ2-7	TRBV28	TRBD2
CASTTGTEAFF	TGTGCCAGCACGACAGGGACTGAAGCTTTCTTT	-	TRBJ1-1	TRBV2	TRBD1
CASSPWTGNTEAFF	TGCGCCAGCAGCCCCTGGACAGGGAACACTGAAGCTTTCTTT	few	TRBJ1-1	TRBV5-1	TRBD1
CASTTRGTGGNTIYF	TGTGCCAGCACTACAAGGGGTACAGGAGGAAACACCATATATTTT	few	TRBJ1-3	TRBV6-5	-
CATSTESPPYEQYF	TGTGCCACCTCCACGGAGTCACCCCCCTACGAGCAGTACTTC	few	TRBJ2-7	TRBV5-6	-
CASSQQRDSEAFF	TGCGCCAGCAGCCAGCAAAGGGACAGCGAAGCTTTCTTT	few	TRBJ1-1	TRBV4-1	TRBD1
CASSLAAGGLAYEQYF	TGTGCCAGCAGCTTAGCTGCGGGGGGACTCGCCTACGAGCAGTACTTC	-	TRBJ2-7	TRBV7-2	TRBD2
CASEGPAGNTDTQYF	TGTGCCAGCGAAGGCCCAGCGGGGAACACAGATACGCAGTATTTT	-	TRBJ2-3	TRBV2	TRBD2
CAWSPGQGAFF	TGTGCCTGGAGTCCGGGACAGGGGGCTTTCTTT	-	TRBJ1-1	TRBV30	TRBD1
CSVTNKLALGYNEQFF	TGCAGCGTTACGAACAAGCTAGCGTTGGGATACAATGAGCAGTTCTTC	-	TRBJ2-1	TRBV29-1	-
CASTPTSGRTGELFF	TGTGCCAGCACCCCGACTAGCGGACGCACCGGGGAGCTGTTTTTT	few	TRBJ2-2	TRBV2	TRBD2
CASSPPATGTGEQYF	TGTGCCAGCTCACCACCGGCGACAGGGACCGGCGAGCAGTACTTC	-	TRBJ2-7	TRBV18	TRBD1
CSVSELLAGVPGELFF	TGCAGCGTTTCCGAGTTGCTAGCGGGAGTTCCCGGGGAGCTGTTTTTT	few	TRBJ2-2	TRBV29-1	TRBD2
CAISESPRQGRRGYTF	TGTGCCATCAGTGAGTCCCCGAGACAGGGACGGAGGGGCTACACCTTC	few	TRBJ1-2	TRBV10-3	TRBD1